This TCR beta chain emerged from a study of blood T cell repertoires in COVID-19. Study-wide context: Sources were T cells, B-cell-depleted T cells, or PBMCs; the material itself was cDNA or gDNA.

The V gene lost 4 bases and the J gene lost 0 bases, with 12 bases spanning the gap. CDR3 length: 14 residues. The germline V gene encodes CDR1 GTSNPN and CDR2 SVGIG (reference sequence). How the authors handled the data: Estimation of nucleated cell counts was performed using reference gene primer amplification. Data came from immunoSEQ multiplex PCR; TCRdb stores just in-frame clones and leaves some out. The V and J calls and the clone size are those of that table, but D and trimming were determined from the DNA. The sample has hundreds of thousands of clones; around 81% are singletons. This TCR was recovered from an elderly woman with COVID-19, enrolled during active disease. This rearrangement joins TRBV30 to TRBJ1-1; a possible D gene is TRBD1 (5 bases). Sequencing used peripheral blood. The CDR3 spells CAWTLWGVNTEAFF. The CDR3 nucleotides read TGTGCCTGGACCCTTTGGGGGGTGAACACTGAAGCTTTCTTT.